The 17 T cell receptor beta chains reported below all come from one sample, sequenced in a study of metastatic and nonmetastatic thyroid tumors. No patient received treatment before thyroid surgery. Through MiXCR, TCRdb re-clonotyped the PCR reads. The sample includes about 20,000 clones, 20% to 25% seen only once; the top ten take roughly 6%. Sequenced sample: tumor tissue. The receptor source for this set is a female donor with papillary thyroid cancer or a benign thyroid nodule (not recorded which). Some clones in this sample may be carry-over from other donors' samples.

This clone was observed at least ten times. With a much larger clone just one base away, this may be a read error. The chain recombines TRBV27 with TRBJ2-7; TRBD1 matches at 8 bases. Germline V gives CDR1 MNHEY, CDR2 SMNVEV (reference sequence). The length of the CDR3 is 17 residues. For the CDR3, the DNA is TGTGCCAGCAGTCCACGACCAGGACAGGGCCGCTCCTACGGGCAGTACTTC. It yields the protein CASSPRPGQGRSYGQYF.

This clone occurred a few times. Other DNA sequences in this specimen translate into the identical CDR3. The chain couples TRBV10-2 to TRBJ2-7; 10 bases align to TRBD2. Germline values: CDR1 WSHSY, CDR2 SAAADI. The CDR3 is made up of 13 amino acids. V lost 6 bases to trimming and J lost 10 bases; unmatched junction nucleotides: 9. CDR3 bases: TGCGCCAGCAGGGGACTAGCGTGTACGGTTCAGTACTTC. This translates into CASRGLACTVQYF.

This clone was observed at least ten times. This chain connects TRBV11-2 to TRBJ1-2; D perhaps matches TRBD1 (6 bases). CDR3 length: 18 amino acids. Germline CDR1 reads SGHAT; CDR2 reads FQNNGV. Trimming cost V 4 bases and J 11 bases, with 32 bases left between them. CDR3 residues: CASSSTGTRVPDYGGYTF. CDR3 bases: TGTGCCAGCAGCTCCACCGGGACAAGGGTCCCTGACTATGGCGGTTACACCTTC.

At least ten counts were recorded for this clone. J is TRBJ2-1 and V is TRBV27, with 8 bases fitting TRBD2. V lost 4 bases, J lost 8 bases, and 16 bases stayed unmatched. The CDR3 length is 17 residues. Germline CDR1 MNHEY, CDR2 SMNVEV (reference sequence). The CDR3 sequence: CASSSWGGERELDEQFF. The CDR3 DNA sequence: TGTGCCAGCAGTTCCTGGGGAGGCGAGCGGGAGTTAGATGAGCAGTTCTTC.

The V and J genes are TRBV14 and TRBJ2-3; the D is unclear. V was trimmed by 1 base and J by 4 bases, leaving 9 bases between them. CDR1 is SGHDN and CDR2 is FVKESK in the germline V gene. The CDR3 loop spans 14 amino acids. The chain's CDR3 is CASSQGYRPDTQYF. The CDR3 coding sequence is TGTGCCAGCAGCCAAGGATATAGACCAGATACGCAGTATTTT.

This clone is medium-sized by share. The chain employs TRBV12-5 and TRBJ2-2; D gene ambiguous. The V end lost 0 bases, the J end lost 5 bases, and 4 bases lay between the germline ends. There are 13 residues in the CDR3. Germline V gene data show CDR1 as LGHNT and CDR2 as FRNRAP. CDR3 coding DNA: TGTGCTAGTGGTTTGGTGGGAACCGGGGAGCTGTTTTTT. Protein sequence: CASGLVGTGELFF.

This clone occurred many times. The gene calls are TRBV18 and TRBJ2-5; D not certain. The V gene's germline CDR1 is KGHSH and CDR2 LQKENI. CDR3 length: 11 amino acids. Between the trimmed V and J ends, which lost 4 bases and 0 bases, there was a span of 0 bases. The CDR3 nucleotides read TGTGCCAGCTCACACCAAGAGACCCAGTACTTC. Its translation is CASSHQETQYF.

Sample share makes this clone medium-sized. The chain combines TRBV4-2 with TRBJ2-7; perhaps TRBD1 as D (6 bases). V was clipped by 0 bases and J by 4 bases, with 13 bases between them. The CDR3 loop spans 15 amino acids. From germline, CDR1 is LGHNA and CDR2 YNFKEQ. The CDR3 DNA reads as TGTGCCAGCAGCCAAGAGGGGACAAAGGGTTACGAGCAGTACTTC. It translates to CASSQEGTKGYEQYF.

This chain uses TRBV5-8 with TRBJ1-2; 7 nucleotides align to TRBD1. J was trimmed by 2 bases and V by 4 bases; bases with no gene match: 5. Germline values: CDR1 SGHTS, CDR2 YDEGEE. The CDR3 contains 14 residues. The chain's CDR3 is CASSQKDRNYGYTF. The DNA of the CDR3 is TGTGCCAGCAGCCAAAAGGACAGGAACTATGGCTACACCTTC. The full variable domain, completed using reference TRBV5-8 and TRBJ1-2, is EAGVTQSPTHLIKTRGQQATLRCSPISGHTSVYWYQQALGLGLQFLLWYDEGEERNRGNFPPRFSGRQFPNYSSELNVNALELEDSALYLCASSQKDRNYGYTFGSGTRLTVV.

This clone was counted at least ten times. This chain links TRBV12-3 or TRBV12-4 with TRBJ2-3; 8 bases are a match to TRBD2. This CDR3 spans 15 amino acids. V lost 4 bases, J lost 3 bases, and 6 bases stayed unmatched. CDR3 nucleotide sequence: TGTGCCAGCAGTTCTTTTAGCGGGATGACAGATACGCAGTATTTT. Protein product: CASSSFSGMTDTQYF.

This chain links TRBV4-3 with TRBJ2-7; TRBD2 matches at 13 bases. The V gene's germline CDR1 is LGHNA and CDR2 YSLEER. Trimming cost V 1 base and J 0 bases; bases outside gene matches: 0. The CDR3 is 16 residues long. The CDR3 reads CASSQGTSGSSYEQYF. Written as DNA, the CDR3 is TGCGCCAGCAGCCAAGGGACTAGCGGGAGCTCCTACGAGCAGTACTTC.

This clone appeared a few times. A much larger clonotype is one base distant, so this may be a read error. The rearrangement uses TRBV20-1 and TRBJ2-5; a possible D gene is TRBD1 (5 bases). The CDR3 covers 13 residues. The germline V gene has CDR1 DFQATT and CDR2 SNEGSKA (reference sequence). CDR3 in DNA: TGCAGTGCCAAGAGACAGTTCCAAGTGACCCAGTACTTC. Translation gives CSAKRQFQVTQYF.

The chain links TRBV28 to TRBJ2-1; no reliable D call. The CDR3 consists of 13 residues. Germline CDR1 MDHEN, CDR2 SYDVKM. The V end was cut by 5 bases, the J end by 8 bases, with 13 bases between. CDR3 amino acids: CASSLAWVDEQFF. The CDR3 DNA follows: TGTGCCAGCAGTCTCGCTTGGGTGGATGAGCAGTTCTTC.

This clone was recorded at least ten times. The V call is TRBV7-3, the J call TRBJ1-3; D is ambiguous. Between the trimmed V and J ends, which lost 4 bases and 2 bases, there was a span of 24 bases. The CDR3 sequence is 19 residues long. Germline V gives CDR1 SGHTA, CDR2 FQGTGA. The CDR3 here is CASSSAAPGHYKPGNTIYF. CDR3 nucleotide sequence: TGTGCCAGCAGCTCCGCGGCCCCAGGCCACTACAAACCTGGAAACACCATATATTTT.

The chain links TRBV2 to TRBJ2-5, with a possible D match to TRBD2 (5 bases). Germline CDR1 and CDR2: SNHLY and FYNNEI. This CDR3 spans 13 amino acids. Between the trimmed V and J ends, which lost 6 bases and 5 bases, there was a span of 13 bases. CDR3 sequence (DNA): TGTGCCAGCAGCCCCGGGATAGTTGAGACCCAGTACTTC. It specifies CASSPGIVETQYF.

This clone was recorded many times. The chain employs TRBV6-1 and TRBJ2-3; no clear D. V gave up 6 bases and J gave up 2 bases, with 9 bases separating them. Germline values: CDR1 MNHNS, CDR2 SASEGT. The CDR3 sequence is 13 residues long. CDR3 sequence reads: CASRGQVTDTQYF. The CDR3 bases are TGTGCCAGCAGGGGTCAGGTCACAGATACGCAGTATTTT.

The sample holds many counts of this clone. V and J are TRBV28 and TRBJ2-7; D not certain. Germline CDR1 reads MDHEN; CDR2 reads SYDVKM. Trimming took off 7 bases at V and 2 bases at J, with 12 bases between the two ends. This CDR3 has 13 residues. The CDR3 sequence is CASTMAGAYEQYF. The CDR3 region has the DNA TGTGCCAGCACCATGGCCGGAGCCTACGAGCAGTACTTC.